The entry below describes one T cell receptor beta chain. What it binds is unknown. Per germline, CDR1 DFQATT and CDR2 SNEGSKA (reference sequence). The CDR3 extends over 11 amino acids. Trimming removed 3 bases at V and 5 bases at J, with 7 bases between. This sample is part of a study of regulatory T cells. Primers: 52 TRBV forward and 13 TRBJ reverse. Data came from immunoSEQ multiplex PCR; TCRdb stores just in-frame clones and leaves some out. Found here are roughly 15,000 clones, about 92% of them singletons; the top ten hold 32%. General study findings and limits: Patient CD8+ T cells trended nonsignificantly toward lower Shannon entropy than control CD8+ cells.

The origin of this receptor is a person aged 18 to 29 with CD3G deficiency. The V call is TRBV20-1, the J call TRBJ2-5, with D possibly being TRBD1 (6 bases). The sample comprised CD8+ T cells sorted from blood. In DNA, the CDR3 is TGCAGTGCTAGTCAGGGGGAGACCCAGTACTTC. This encodes CSASQGETQYF.